Below, 23 T cell receptor beta chains from the same sample are listed, as sequenced in a study of response to subunit inactivated influenza vaccine. From the RT-PCR reads, TCRdb called clonotypes with MiXCR, one entry per CDR3 protein. The repertoire holds approximately 500,000 distinct CDR3 sequences, with around 13% as singletons. The sequenced sample was PBMCs from blood, obtained less than 13 days after vaccination. These receptors were taken from a man aged 50 or older who received an inactivated influenza vaccine.

In this sample, this clonotype turned up a few times. CDR3 region: CASRMRSGNTIYF. In DNA, the CDR3 is TGTGCCAGTAGAATGCGTTCTGGAAACACCATATATTTT. The chain employs TRBV19 and TRBJ1-3; the D is unclear. V shed 6 bases and J shed 1 base, with 7 bases lying between them. In germline, CDR1 is LNHDA, CDR2 SQIVND (reference sequence). This CDR3 comprises 13 residues.

This clonotype was observed a few times. J is TRBJ1-6 and V is TRBV4-2, with 7 positions matching TRBD1. CDR1 and CDR2 (germline): LGHNA, YNFKEQ. The CDR3 contains 15 residues. Losses at the gene ends were 2 bases for V and 9 bases for J; bases not matched to a gene: 7. CDR3 residues: CASSQIAGGSSPLHF. The CDR3 nucleotides read TGTGCCAGCAGCCAAATAGCAGGGGGATCTTCACCCCTCCACTTT.

This clonotype occurred a few times. This chain links TRBV7-2 with TRBJ1-5; D is undetermined. The CDR3 sequence is 13 residues long. V was pared by 6 bases and J by 5 bases, with 11 bases between. In germline, CDR1 is SGHTA, CDR2 FQGNSA. The CDR3 is CASSFAEYQPQHF. CDR3 coding DNA: TGTGCCAGCAGTTTCGCTGAATATCAGCCCCAGCATTTT.

There are a few counts of this clonotype. The J gene is TRBJ2-3, the V gene TRBV7-9, with D unclear. CDR3 length equals 13 residues. The V end was cut by 3 bases, the J end by 5 bases, with 9 bases between. Germline V CDR1 and CDR2: SEHNR, FQNEAQ (reference sequence). CDR3 nucleotide sequence: TGTGCCAGCAGCTTCCTCGCGGTAGATACGCAGTATTTT. This codes for CASSFLAVDTQYF.

The genes are TRBV3-1 and TRBJ2-7; TRBD2 matches at 7 bases. Trimming took 6 bases from V and 5 from J; bases not matched to a gene: 1. Germline V gene data show CDR1 as LGHDT and CDR2 as YNNKEL (reference sequence). CDR3 length equals 11 residues. DNA for the CDR3: TGTGCCAGCAGAGGGAGGGACGAGCAGTACTTC. This encodes CASRGRDEQYF.

The rearrangement links TRBV6-5 to TRBJ2-7, with unresolved D. Germline-derived CDR1 and CDR2 are MNHEY and SVGAGI. This CDR3 is 13 amino acids long. V was trimmed by 0 bases and J by 8 bases, leaving 11 bases between them. CDR3 DNA sequence: TGTGCCAGCAGTTACTCCCGTGGCGGTAAGCAGTACTTC. Its protein is CASSYSRGGKQYF.

The chain recombines TRBV5-1 with TRBJ2-7; a possible D gene is TRBD1 (6 bases). Trimming took off 4 bases at V and 7 bases at J, with 15 bases between the two ends. The CDR3 extends over 13 amino acids. Germline CDR1 is SGHRS and CDR2 is YFSETQ. The chain's CDR3 is CASSVFRGREQYF. The CDR3 DNA reads as TGCGCCAGCAGCGTATTCAGGGGTCGGGAGCAGTACTTC. The variable domain in full, completed from reference TRBV5-1 and TRBJ2-7, reads KAGVTQTPRYLIKTRGQQVTLSCSPISGHRSVSWYQQTPGQGLQFLFEYFSETQRNKGNFPGRFSGRQFSNSRSEMNVSTLELGDSALYLCASSVFRGREQYFGPGTRLTVT.

V and J are TRBV20-1 and TRBJ2-1; 15 bases agree with TRBD2. In germline, CDR1 is DFQATT, CDR2 SNEGSKA (reference sequence). The trim removed 5 bases at V and 8 bases at J, leaving 10 bases unmatched. The CDR3 is 16 amino acids. The CDR3 coding sequence is TGCAGTGCTCTATGGACTAGCGGGAGGGCCGGGCATGAGCAGTTCTTC. Translated, it gives CSALWTSGRAGHEQFF.

The genes are TRBV11-2 and TRBJ2-3; 7 bases are a match to TRBD1. CDR3 length: 13 residues. Germline V CDR1 and CDR2: SGHAT, FQNNGV. The trim removed 5 bases at V and 3 bases at J, leaving 2 bases unmatched. CDR3 sequence: CASSEQGTDTQYF. The CDR3, as DNA: TGTGCCAGCAGCGAACAGGGGACAGATACGCAGTATTTT.

This clonotype was counted only a few times. CDR3 in DNA: TGTGCCACCAGCTCCCGGACATTGATGGGATCCTACGAGCAGTACTTC. It is translated as CATSSRTLMGSYEQYF. The chain recombines TRBV15 with TRBJ2-7, with a weak D call TRBD1 (5 bases). Germline V CDR1 and CDR2: LNHNV, YYDKDF (reference sequence). The CDR3 spans 16 residues. V was shortened by 5 bases and J by 1 base, with 18 bases between the two germline ends. Full variable domain (remainder filled in from reference TRBV15 and TRBJ2-7): DAMVIQNPRYQVTQFGKPVTLSCSQTLNHNVMYWYQQKSSQAPKLLFHYYDKDFNNEADTPDNFQSRRPNTSFCFLDIRSPGLGDTAMYLCATSSRTLMGSYEQYFGPGTRLTVT.

This clonotype appeared many times. The chain uses TRBV5-1 and TRBJ1-4; TRBD1 might be the D (6 bases). Trimming removed 3 bases at V and 2 bases at J, with 17 bases between. CDR3 size: 17 residues. In germline, CDR1 is SGHRS, CDR2 YFSETQ. The CDR3 sequence is CASSSEGGARTNEKLFF. The CDR3 DNA is TGCGCCAGCAGCTCCGAGGGGGGGGCGCGGACTAATGAAAAACTGTTTTTT.

The V call is TRBV7-2, the J call TRBJ2-5, with 11 bases matching TRBD2. CDR3 length: 16 amino acids. Germline CDR1 reads SGHTA; CDR2 reads FQGNSA. With V trimmed by 3 bases and J by 4 bases, 7 bases remained unmatched. The CDR3 reads CASSLWTSGYRETQYF. The CDR3 DNA reads as TGTGCCAGCAGCTTGTGGACTAGCGGGTATAGAGAGACCCAGTACTTC.

The V and J genes are TRBV12-3 or TRBV12-4 and TRBJ2-7; the D gene is possibly TRBD1 (5 bases). Trimming stripped 5 bases from V and 2 bases from J, with 13 bases between. The CDR3 is 14 residues long. CDR3 DNA: TGTGCCAGCAGTCCCCAGGGTGGAGCCTACGAGCAGTACTTC. It specifies CASSPQGGAYEQYF.

V and J are TRBV19 and TRBJ2-2; a possible D gene is TRBD1 (5 bases). V shed 1 base and J shed 7 bases, with 16 bases lying between them. Germline V gene lookup returns CDR1 LNHDA and CDR2 SQIVND (reference sequence). The CDR3 has 16 residues. In DNA, the CDR3 is TGTGCCAGTAGTATAGGTAACAGGATCGGCGGCGGGGAGCTGTTTTTT. Encoded protein: CASSIGNRIGGGELFF.

V gene TRBV7-2 combines with J gene TRBJ2-2, with TRBD2 as a possible D gene (5 bases). The ends were cut back, 2 bases at V and 6 bases at J, with 7 bases in the middle. There are 13 residues in the CDR3. Germline CDR1 reads SGHTA; CDR2 reads FQGNSA. CDR3 loop: CASSLMRAGELFF. In DNA form, the CDR3 reads TGTGCCAGCAGCTTAATGAGGGCCGGGGAGCTGTTTTTT.

The V call is TRBV4-2, the J call TRBJ2-1, with 9 bases that match TRBD2. V trimming: 0 bases; J trimming: 7 bases; junction bases outside the gene matches: 10. Germline CDR1 is LGHNA and CDR2 is YNFKEQ. The CDR3 loop spans 17 amino acids. CDR3: CASSQETLAGSWNEQFF. The CDR3 nucleotides are TGTGCCAGCAGCCAAGAGACCCTAGCGGGGAGCTGGAATGAGCAGTTCTTC.

As DNA, the CDR3 is TGCAGTGCTAGGTGGGGGGGTGGACGAGAGACCCAGTACTTC. It encodes CSARWGGGRETQYF. This chain links TRBV20-1 with TRBJ2-5, with 7 bases lining up with TRBD2. CDR1 DFQATT and CDR2 SNEGSKA come from the germline V gene (reference sequence). There are 14 residues in the CDR3. Trimming at V came to 3 bases and at J to 4 bases, leaving 8 bases not matched to a gene.

This clonotype has a handful of counts. This chain joins TRBV5-1 and TRBJ2-3; D uncertain. The germline CDR1 and CDR2 sequences are SGHRS and YFSETQ. The CDR3 sequence is 15 residues long. The germline V and J ends were trimmed by 0 bases and 7 bases, with 15 bases remaining between them. CDR3 sequence reads: CASSLAPDLGNTQYF. CDR3 sequence (DNA): TGCGCCAGCAGCTTGGCCCCAGATCTTGGAAATACGCAGTATTTT.

The CDR3 reads CASSQTSGGASGRETQYF. CDR3 in DNA: TGCGCCAGCAGCCAAACTAGCGGGGGGGCCTCTGGACGAGAGACCCAGTACTTC. The chain carries TRBV5-1 and TRBJ2-5; 13 bases align to TRBD2. J lost 4 bases, V lost 4 bases, and 13 bases had no gene match. This CDR3 is 18 amino acids long. The germline CDR1 and CDR2 sequences are SGHRS and YFSETQ.

This clonotype was counted only a few times. V gene TRBV3-1 combines with J gene TRBJ1-1; the D is unclear. Germline V gene sequence: CDR1 LGHDT, CDR2 YNNKEL (reference sequence). V was shortened by 1 base and J by 1 base, with 10 bases between the two germline ends. The CDR3 has 15 amino acids. The CDR3 bases are TGTGCCAGCAGCCAAGCCCTGCCCGGGAACACTGAAGCTTTCTTT. Its translation is CASSQALPGNTEAFF.

This clonotype has just a few counts. V and J are TRBV28 and TRBJ2-1; no definite D call. The ends were cut back, 2 bases at V and 7 bases at J, with 12 bases in the middle. Germline CDR1 is MDHEN and CDR2 is SYDVKM. CDR3 size: 14 residues. CDR3 coding DNA: TGTGCCAGCAGTTTAGTAGACTGGGGAAATGAGCAGTTCTTC. Translation gives CASSLVDWGNEQFF.

There are a few counts of this clonotype. The chain recombines TRBV29-1 with TRBJ1-1; perhaps TRBD1 as D (6 bases). This CDR3 has 13 amino acids. Germline CDR1 SQVTM, CDR2 ANQGSEA. The V end lost 1 base, the J end lost 6 bases, and 12 bases lay between the germline ends. The CDR3 protein is CSVEGGGGPEAFF. CDR3 sequence (DNA): TGCAGCGTTGAAGGGGGGGGCGGACCTGAAGCTTTCTTT.

This clonotype was counted a few times. The chain employs TRBV5-1 and TRBJ2-3; a possible D gene is TRBD2 (7 bases). CDR3 size: 15 residues. CDR1 and CDR2 (germline): SGHRS, YFSETQ. Deletions cut 4 bases from V and 2 bases from J, with 14 bases between. CDR3 region: CASSRGGIVTDTQYF. DNA for the CDR3: TGCGCCAGCAGCAGGGGGGGTATTGTCACAGATACGCAGTATTTT.